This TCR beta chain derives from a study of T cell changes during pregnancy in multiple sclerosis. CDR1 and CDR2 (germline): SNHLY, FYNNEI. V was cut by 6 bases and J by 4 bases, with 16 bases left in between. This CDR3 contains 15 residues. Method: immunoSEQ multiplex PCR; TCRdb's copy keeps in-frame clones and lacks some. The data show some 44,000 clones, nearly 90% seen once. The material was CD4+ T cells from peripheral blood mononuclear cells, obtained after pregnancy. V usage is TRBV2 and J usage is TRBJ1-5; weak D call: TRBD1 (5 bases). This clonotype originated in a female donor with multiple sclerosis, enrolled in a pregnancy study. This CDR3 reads CASRVGGDGNQPQHF. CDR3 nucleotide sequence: TGTGCCAGCAGGGTGGGGGGGGACGGAAATCAGCCCCAGCATTTT.